This TCR beta chain was captured in a study of graft-versus-host responses after intestinal transplantation. About the research overall: Recipients had multivisceral, liver-intestinal, or isolated intestinal transplants. General study results and limits: Detected in recipient marrow were GvH clones, some of which were first observed in ileum or blood.

Germline V CDR1 and CDR2: SGHTA, FQGNSA. The CDR3 covers 12 residues. The V and J ends lost 4 bases and 7 bases respectively, with 8 bases between them. The repertoire was sequenced with immunoSEQ multiplex PCR; TCRdb's copy has only in-frame clones and lacks some. This table holds 15,000 to 20,000 clones, 75% to 95% found once. This clone was counted a single time. The antigen is not known. Here the sequenced sample was PBMCs, taken more than 350 days after transplant. The receptor comes from a human patient who received an intestinal transplant, so some T cells may come from the graft donor. The chain couples TRBV7-2 to TRBJ1-5, with no clear D. In nucleotides, the CDR3 is TGTGCCAGCAGCTCGGTCCACCAGCCCCAGCATTTT. Protein product: CASSSVHQPQHF.